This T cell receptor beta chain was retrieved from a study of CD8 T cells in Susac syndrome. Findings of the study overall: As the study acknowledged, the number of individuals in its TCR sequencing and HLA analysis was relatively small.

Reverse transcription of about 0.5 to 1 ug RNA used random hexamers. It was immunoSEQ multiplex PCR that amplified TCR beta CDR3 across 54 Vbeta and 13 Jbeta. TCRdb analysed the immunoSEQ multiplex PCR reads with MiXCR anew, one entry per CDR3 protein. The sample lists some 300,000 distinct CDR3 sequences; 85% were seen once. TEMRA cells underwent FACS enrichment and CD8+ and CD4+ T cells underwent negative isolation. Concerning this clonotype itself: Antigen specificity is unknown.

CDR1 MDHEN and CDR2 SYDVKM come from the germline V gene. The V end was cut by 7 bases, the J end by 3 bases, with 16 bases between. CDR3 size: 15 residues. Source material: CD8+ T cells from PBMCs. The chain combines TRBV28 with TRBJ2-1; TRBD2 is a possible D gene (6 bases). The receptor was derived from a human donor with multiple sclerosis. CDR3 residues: CASNPYWGDYNEQFF. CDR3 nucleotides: TGTGCCAGCAATCCTTATTGGGGGGACTACAATGAGCAGTTCTTC.